Presented here are 8 T cell receptor beta chains from one specimen sequenced in a study of blood T cell repertoires in COVID-19. Sequencing used immunoSEQ multiplex PCR; TCRdb keeps in-frame clones, though not all of them. The data show a few hundred thousand clones, with 70% to 90% seen just once and around 3% held by the top ten. What was sequenced was peripheral blood. These receptors came from a woman aged 25 to 39 with active or convalescent COVID-19.

The chain combines TRBV30 with TRBJ1-3; D not resolved. The CDR3 covers 14 residues. Germline CDR1 reads GTSNPN; CDR2 reads SVGIG (reference sequence). The germline V and J ends were trimmed by 2 bases and 3 bases, with 11 bases remaining between them. The CDR3 DNA follows: TGTGCCTGGAGTCGTGAGGGTAATGGAAACACCATATATTTT. It codes for CAWSREGNGNTIYF.

The chain combines TRBV19 with TRBJ2-5; 8 nucleotides line up with TRBD1. V shed 5 bases, J shed 2 bases, and the junction held 7 bases outside the gene matches. CDR3 length equals 15 residues. CDR1 is LNHDA, CDR2 SQIVND, per germline (reference sequence). In DNA, the CDR3 is TGTGCCAGTAGTCGACCCGGGACAGGACAAGAGACCCAGTACTTC. As protein: CASSRPGTGQETQYF.

In its sample, this clone was seen once. The chain is built from TRBV9 and TRBJ2-1; 9 bases are a match to TRBD2. V shed 4 bases and J 0 bases; nucleotides not matched to a gene: 14. The germline gives CDR1 SGDLS, CDR2 YYNGEE. The CDR3 has 19 residues. DNA for the CDR3: TGTGCCAGCAGCCCCCGACTGGGCGGGGGGGTAAGCTCCTACAATGAGCAGTTCTTC. It yields the protein CASSPRLGGGVSSYNEQFF.

V gene TRBV19 combines with J gene TRBJ1-2, with D uncertain. The CDR3 is made up of 17 amino acids. The ends were cut back, 4 bases at V and 1 base at J, with 19 bases in the middle. Germline loops: CDR1 LNHDA, CDR2 SQIVND (reference sequence). The CDR3 region has the DNA TGTGCCAGTAGTAACCCACAGCCTTACTCGAATAACTATGGCTACACCTTC. It translates to CASSNPQPYSNNYGYTF.

This clone appeared a single time. V and J are TRBV12-5 and TRBJ1-1, with D hard to call. Trimming removed 1 base at V and 3 bases at J, with 9 bases between. There are 14 residues in the CDR3. Germline lookup yields CDR1 LGHNT and CDR2 FRNRAP. The CDR3 DNA is TGTGCTAGTGGTTTGGGGAGGGCAGACACTGAAGCTTTCTTT. It yields the protein CASGLGRADTEAFF.

The genes are TRBV24-1 and TRBJ1-1; possibly TRBD1 for D (5 bases). The ends were cut back, 4 bases at V and 5 bases at J, with 10 bases in the middle. The CDR3 is made up of 13 amino acids. Per germline, CDR1 KGHDR and CDR2 SFDVKD. CDR3 sequence (DNA): TGTGCCACCAGTGACGTCAGGGATACTGAAGCTTTCTTT. The encoded protein is CATSDVRDTEAFF.

The chain uses TRBV30 and TRBJ1-4; weak D call: TRBD1 (6 bases). The CDR3 is made up of 13 amino acids. Germline lookup yields CDR1 GTSNPN and CDR2 SVGIG (reference sequence). V gave up 5 bases and J gave up 3 bases, with 10 bases separating them. The CDR3 DNA sequence: TGTGCCTGGGACAGGCGATCTAATGAAAAACTGTTTTTT. Encoded protein: CAWDRRSNEKLFF.

This clone showed up many times. The genes are TRBV4-2 and TRBJ2-5; 12 bases are shared with TRBD2. Germline lookup yields CDR1 LGHNA and CDR2 YNFKEQ. CDR3 length: 18 residues. Trimming removed 0 bases from V and 4 bases from J; junction bases left unmatched: 9. CDR3 in amino acids: CASSQELAGGRVLETQYF. In DNA, the CDR3 is TGTGCCAGCAGCCAAGAGCTAGCGGGGGGGCGAGTGCTAGAGACCCAGTACTTC.